Listed below are T cell receptor beta chains from one sample, sequenced in a study of cytotoxic CD8 clonotypes in ibrutinib-treated CLL. Assay used: immunoSEQ multiplex PCR; TCRdb lists only in-frame clones, some missing. This table has 110,000 to 150,000 clones, approximately 80% appearing once. The material was PBMCs, obtained after 12 months of ibrutinib treatment. The receptors were gathered from a human donor with chronic lymphocytic leukemia. Both conserved end residues are part of each CDR3. The order of the fields is V gene, J gene, clone size, D gene, CDR3 DNA, CDR3 protein. The D gene is left open where the match is weak. Expanded clones are given a class, and other clones once, few, many or no size at all.

>TRBV5-6|TRBJ1-1|.|TRBD1
TGTGCCAGCATCCGACAGGGGGCTACTGAAGCTTTCTTT
CASIRQGATEAFF
>TRBV7-9|TRBJ2-2|.|.
TGTGCCAGCAGCTTAGGGGGAAGGCAGGGTGACACCGGGGAGCTGTTTTTT
CASSLGGRQGDTGELFF
>TRBV28|TRBJ1-1|.|.
TGTGCCAGCAGCGACGGAACATCCAGGGTAGGGACTGAAGCTTTCTTT
CASSDGTSRVGTEAFF
>TRBV6-6|TRBJ2-1|.|.
TGTGCCAGCAGCCTACTTGGTCGTAGCTCCTACAATGAGCAGTTCTTC
CASSLLGRSSYNEQFF
>TRBV18|TRBJ2-1|.|TRBD2
TGTGCCAGCTCACCCGGACCAGCGGGATACAATGAGCAGTTCTTC
CASSPGPAGYNEQFF
>TRBV9|TRBJ2-7|few|.
TGTGCCAGCAGCGTAAGCCTAGCCGGCGAGCAGTACTTC
CASSVSLAGEQYF
>TRBV6-1|TRBJ2-1|.|.
TGTGCCAGCAGTGCAGGCACCCTTATATCCTACAATGAGCAGTTCTTC
CASSAGTLISYNEQFF
>TRBV6-1|TRBJ1-5|.|.
TGTGCCAGCAGCGACCGACAGGCTTATCAGCCCCAGCATTTT
CASSDRQAYQPQHF
>TRBV19|TRBJ2-7|.|.
TGTGCCAGTAGTACCTACAACGAGCAGTACTTC
CASSTYNEQYF
>TRBV28|TRBJ2-3|.|TRBD1
TGTGCCAGCAGCCGAAGGGCCCCGGGGACAGGCACAGATACGCAGTATTTT
CASSRRAPGTGTDTQYF
>TRBV10-3|TRBJ2-3|.|TRBD2
TGTGCCATCAGTGATTGGGAGCGGGAGGAGGATACGCAGTATTTT
CAISDWEREEDTQYF
>TRBV5-4|TRBJ1-5|.|.
TGTGCCAGCAGCATACAGGGTCTCCAGCCCCAGCATTTT
CASSIQGLQPQHF
>TRBV2|TRBJ2-7|.|TRBD2
TGTGCCAGCAAGAAGCGGGGCACCTACGAGCAGTACTTC
CASKKRGTYEQYF
>TRBV4-3|TRBJ2-7|.|.
TGCGCCAGCAGCCAAGACGTGGGAGCGCTTGCCTACGAGCAGTACTTC
CASSQDVGALAYEQYF
>TRBV18|TRBJ1-2|.|.
TGTGCCAGCTCACCTTCGATCAGCTCCGACGTCTATTCTAACTATGGCTACACCTTC
CASSPSISSDVYSNYGYTF
>TRBV27|TRBJ2-2|.|.
TGTGCCAGCGGAAACACCGGGGAGCTGTTTTTT
CASGNTGELFF
>TRBV5-4|TRBJ1-4|.|TRBD1
TGTGCCAGCAGCTCAGACAGGGGGCAGGGAAAACTGTTTTTT
CASSSDRGQGKLFF
>TRBV10-2|TRBJ2-3|.|TRBD2
TGCGCCAGCAGTGACCGGCCTAGCGGGAGCACAGATACGCAGTATTTT
CASSDRPSGSTDTQYF
>TRBV9|TRBJ1-1|.|TRBD1
TGTGCCAGCAGCGTGTGGCAGGGGGAGACTGAAGCTTTCTTT
CASSVWQGETEAFF
>TRBV19|TRBJ2-4|few|.
TGTGCCAGTAGTGGGAGACGAAACATTCAGTACTTC
CASSGRRNIQYF
>TRBV7-8|TRBJ2-2|.|TRBD2
TGTGCCAGCAGCCCAGACCCCGGACAGACAACTAGCGGGGGGCCCCCCGGGGAGCTGTTTTTT
CASSPDPGQTTSGGPPGELFF
>TRBV6-5|TRBJ2-7|.|.
TGTGCCAGCAGTCCCCGTCCCCACGAGCAGTACTTC
CASSPRPHEQYF
>TRBV10-3|TRBJ2-3|.|.
TGTGCCATCAGGAGGGGGGGCGCAGATACGCAGTATTTT
CAIRRGGADTQYF
>TRBV7-2|TRBJ1-5|.|TRBD1
TGTGCCAGCAGCCCCGACAGGGGAAATCAGCCCCAGCATTTT
CASSPDRGNQPQHF
>TRBV5-1|TRBJ2-3|.|.
TGCGCCAGCAGCCCCACTACCCCCACAGATACGCAGTATTTT
CASSPTTPTDTQYF
>TRBV30|TRBJ2-5|.|TRBD1
TGTGCCTGGGGAGCCGACAGGGTCCAAGAGACCCAGTACTTC
CAWGADRVQETQYF
>TRBV5-4|TRBJ2-7|.|TRBD2
TGTGCCAGCAGCGGGACTAGAAGCTCCTACGAGCAGTACTTC
CASSGTRSSYEQYF
>TRBV7-9|TRBJ2-6|.|TRBD2
TGTGCCAGCAGTAAGACTAGCGGGAGTTCTGGGGCCAACGTCCTGACTTTC
CASSKTSGSSGANVLTF
>TRBV9|TRBJ2-7|.|.
TGTGCCAGCAGCGTAGGGACAGCGGCGCAAGAGCAGTACTTC
CASSVGTAAQEQYF
>TRBV7-2|TRBJ2-5|.|TRBD2
TGTGCCAGCAGCTTACGGCGGGAGACCAGCGGGAGAGGGGGTGAGACCCAGTACTTC
CASSLRRETSGRGGETQYF
>TRBV5-1|TRBJ2-7|.|TRBD2
TGCGCCAGCAGAAACCCCAAGGCAGGGAGGGAAGTTTACGAGCAGTACTTC
CASRNPKAGREVYEQYF
>TRBV5-1|TRBJ1-3|.|TRBD1
TGCGCCAGCAGCTTGTGGGAGCTGGACAGGGGGCTCGGAAACACCATATATTTT
CASSLWELDRGLGNTIYF
>TRBV29-1|TRBJ2-2|.|TRBD2
TGCAGCGCCAACTATCGGGTAGCGGGGGACACCGGGGAGCTGTTTTTT
CSANYRVAGDTGELFF
>TRBV14|TRBJ2-2|.|.
TGTGCCAGCAGTCGTTTCGGGGGCGCCGGCACCGGGGAGCTGTTTTTT
CASSRFGGAGTGELFF
>TRBV29-1|TRBJ2-1|.|.
TGCAGCGGTGATTTAGGGACGAGGGGCGATGAGCAGTTCTTC
CSGDLGTRGDEQFF
>TRBV6-5|TRBJ2-2|few|.
TGTGCCAGCAGCCTCACTTCTAACACCGGGGAGCTGTTTTTT
CASSLTSNTGELFF
>TRBV5-4|TRBJ1-2|.|TRBD1
TGTGCCAGCAGCTCCGGGACAGAGTTATTTAACTATGGCTACACCTTC
CASSSGTELFNYGYTF
>TRBV10-3|TRBJ2-1|.|TRBD1
TGTGCCGTCAACCCCGTCGCTCAGGGGGCGACCTCCTACAATGAGCAGTTCTTC
CAVNPVAQGATSYNEQFF
>TRBV19|TRBJ1-5|few|.
TGTGCCAGTAATTATCGGAGGGATCAGCCCCAGCATTTT
CASNYRRDQPQHF
>TRBV4-2|TRBJ1-1|.|.
TGTGCCAGCAGCCAAGATGAGGTCAACACTGAAGCTTTCTTT
CASSQDEVNTEAFF
>TRBV4-3|TRBJ1-4|.|TRBD1
TGCGCCAGCAGCCAAAGACAGGGAGAATATCCCGAAAAACTGTTTTTT
CASSQRQGEYPEKLFF
>TRBV19|TRBJ2-1|.|.
TGTGCCAGTAGTAGAGGGCGCCCCGGCTACAATGAGCAGTTCTTC
CASSRGRPGYNEQFF
>TRBV6-5|TRBJ2-7|.|TRBD2
TGTGCCAGCAGTTACCTAGGCGGGAGGCCCTACGAGCAGTACTTC
CASSYLGGRPYEQYF
>TRBV5-1|TRBJ2-7|.|TRBD1
TGCGCCAGCAGCTTGGCCCCGGGACAGGGGGCCTACGAGCAGTACTTC
CASSLAPGQGAYEQYF
>TRBV5-1|TRBJ1-4|.|.
TGCGCCAGCAGAACAGGAGGAACTAATGAAAAACTGTTTTTT
CASRTGGTNEKLFF
>TRBV7-2|TRBJ2-4|.|.
TGTGCCAGCAGCTTAGTACAGGGAAACATTCAGTACTTC
CASSLVQGNIQYF
>TRBV6-4|TRBJ2-1|.|TRBD2
TGTGCCACCTCCTCGCTCGAGAGCGGGAGATACAATGAGCAGTTCTTC
CATSSLESGRYNEQFF
>TRBV6-1|TRBJ1-5|few|.
TGTGCCAGCAGTGCAGGGAGCAGGCAGCCCCAGCATTTT
CASSAGSRQPQHF
>TRBV7-6|TRBJ2-1|.|TRBD2
TGTGCCAGCAGCTTAGCACTAGCGGACCTTTACAATGAGCAGTTCTTC
CASSLALADLYNEQFF
>TRBV10-3|TRBJ1-1|few|TRBD1
TGTGCCATCACTGGACAGGGGGCTGGAGGCCCGAACACTGAAGCTTTCTTT
CAITGQGAGGPNTEAFF
>TRBV2|TRBJ1-3|.|.
TGTGCCAGCCACTCTGGAAACACCATATATTTT
CASHSGNTIYF
>TRBV2|TRBJ2-5|.|.
TGTGCCAGCAGTGAAAAATGGGGGGTTGGGACCCAGTACTTC
CASSEKWGVGTQYF
>TRBV11-2|TRBJ1-1|few|.
TGTGCCAGCAGCTTAACAGGATTTTCGAACACTGAAGCTTTCTTT
CASSLTGFSNTEAFF
>TRBV5-4|TRBJ2-4|few|.
TGTGCCAGCAGCTTGGCCCTGCGGGAAGGCAAAAACATTCAGTACTTC
CASSLALREGKNIQYF
>TRBV28|TRBJ1-5|once|.
TGTGCCAGCAGTTTAAAGTGGGGGGGGTACAATCAGCCCCAGCATTTT
CASSLKWGGYNQPQHF
>TRBV11-3|TRBJ2-1|once|TRBD2
TGTGCCAGCAGCTTAGCAGCGGGAGTCCCTTTCAATGAGCAGTTCTTC
CASSLAAGVPFNEQFF
>TRBV2|TRBJ2-1|.|.
TGTGCCACCACACTAGGGAATGAGCAGTTCTTC
CATTLGNEQFF